The rows below give T cell receptor beta chains drawn from one sample of a study of T cells after yellow fever vaccination. MiXCR was run by TCRdb on the 5' RACE reads, yielding one entry per CDR3 protein. The sample records 300,000 to 400,000 distinct CDR3 sequences, roughly a tenth being singletons. Sequenced material: CD4+ T cells sorted from PBMCs, taken 45 days after the yellow fever booster vaccination. The receptor source for this set is a man aged 18 to 35 who received the YFV17D yellow fever vaccine. Each CDR3 is given with its conserved first and last residue. A D gene is named only where the DNA matches it firmly. The listing skips clone size in some rows; elsewhere it reads once, few, many or a size class.

>TRBV9|TRBJ2-1|NA|NA
TGTGCCAGCAGCGCCAACTCGCGCCCCTACAATGAGCAGTTCTTC
CASSANSRPYNEQFF
>TRBV7-2|TRBJ2-5|NA|NA
TGTGCCAGCACCCGGTCCCGGTCCCAAGAGACCCAGTACTTC
CASTRSRSQETQYF
>TRBV6-5|TRBJ2-2|TRBD1|many
TGTGCCAGCAGTTACCCGCAGGGGGCAGGCCTCGGGGAGCTGTTTTTT
CASSYPQGAGLGELFF
>TRBV5-6|TRBJ1-5|NA|many
TGTGCCAGCAGTAAGACCTCTGGAAGCAATCAGCCCCAGCATTTT
CASSKTSGSNQPQHF
>TRBV9|TRBJ2-4|NA|NA
TGTGCCAGCAGCGTAGGACAGCTAGCCAAAAACATTCAGTACTTC
CASSVGQLAKNIQYF
>TRBV3-1|TRBJ1-2|NA|NA
TGTGCCAGCAGCCAAGACTATGGCTACACCTTC
CASSQDYGYTF
>TRBV5-1|TRBJ2-1|NA|few
TGCGCCAGCAGCTTGGCCCAGGGCGGTGAGCAGTTCTTC
CASSLAQGGEQFF
>TRBV7-8|TRBJ2-6|NA|many
TGTGCCAGCAGCTTAGTCAACTCTGGGGCCAACGTCCTGACTTTC
CASSLVNSGANVLTF
>TRBV30|TRBJ2-7|NA|NA
TGTGCCTTCGCTAGGGGTGGCTACGAGCAGTACTTC
CAFARGGYEQYF
>TRBV27|TRBJ2-7|NA|many
TGTGCCAGCAGGGGGGCAGCCAACCACGAGCAGTACTTC
CASRGAANHEQYF
>TRBV2|TRBJ2-2|TRBD1|NA
TGTGCCAGCAGCAGACAGGGGTCAGGGGAGCTGTTTTTT
CASSRQGSGELFF
>TRBV15|TRBJ2-5|NA|many
TGTGCCACCAGCAGAGATTTGGAGACCCAGTACTTC
CATSRDLETQYF
>TRBV2|TRBJ1-3|NA|NA
TGTGCCAGCCGCGAAAACCCCACCTCTGGAAACACCATATATTTT
CASRENPTSGNTIYF
>TRBV7-8|TRBJ1-2|TRBD1|NA
TGTGCCAGCAGCCCAGACAGGGGGCGAGGCTACACCTTC
CASSPDRGRGYTF
>TRBV28|TRBJ2-5|NA|few
TGTGCCAGCAGTCCAACGGCGGGAAGGAGGCAAGAGACCCAGTACTTC
CASSPTAGRRQETQYF
>TRBV7-3|TRBJ2-5|NA|few
TGTGCCAGCAGCCCGATGTTGGACCAAGAGACCCAGTACTTC
CASSPMLDQETQYF
>TRBV5-1|TRBJ2-2|NA|few
TGCGCCAGCAGCCCGGGGGCCGTTACGAACACCGGGGAGCTGTTTTTT
CASSPGAVTNTGELFF
>TRBV6-5|TRBJ1-1|NA|many
TGTGCCAGCAGTTACCGGAGTGGAGGGAACACTGAAGCTTTCTTT
CASSYRSGGNTEAFF
>TRBV12-3/TRBV12-4|TRBJ1-1|NA|NA
TGTGCCAGCACCCAGCAGGGGTTCACTGAAGCTTTCTTT
CASTQQGFTEAFF
>TRBV10-3|TRBJ2-6|NA|NA
TGTGCCATCAGTGAGTCAGGAGGCGGTGGGGCCAACGTCCTGACTTTC
CAISESGGGGANVLTF
>TRBV5-1|TRBJ1-2|NA|few
TGCGCCAGCAGCTTGGACGACGGAGCTAACTATGGCTACACCTTC
CASSLDDGANYGYTF
>TRBV28|TRBJ1-5|NA|NA
TGTGCCAGCAAGGGGGGGACTAACAATCAGCCCCAGCATTTT
CASKGGTNNQPQHF
>TRBV6-2/TRBV6-3|TRBJ1-2|NA|many
TGTGCCAGCAGGCCGGGCAGCTATGGCTACACCTTC
CASRPGSYGYTF
>TRBV5-1|TRBJ1-5|TRBD1|few
TGCGCCAGCAGCCCCGGGACAGGGTCAGGCAATCAGCCCCAGCATTTT
CASSPGTGSGNQPQHF
>TRBV12-3/TRBV12-4|TRBJ2-5|NA|few
TGTGCCAGCAGTTTGTTCGGGGCGGAGACCCAGTACTTC
CASSLFGAETQYF
>TRBV7-9|TRBJ1-2|NA|NA
TGTGCCAGCAGCTTAGGTTACAGGGAGAGTGGCTACACCTTC
CASSLGYRESGYTF
>TRBV5-1|TRBJ2-1|NA|many
TGCGCCAGCAGCCCCGGTCCCCGAGGGTTCTACAATGAGCAGTTCTTC
CASSPGPRGFYNEQFF
>TRBV7-3|TRBJ2-3|TRBD1|NA
TGTGCCAGCAGCGAGGGACAGGCAGATACGCAGTATTTT
CASSEGQADTQYF
>TRBV20-1|TRBJ1-2|NA|few
TGCAGTGCTAGAGATTCCCGGGGACATGGCTACACCTTC
CSARDSRGHGYTF
>TRBV5-1|TRBJ2-3|NA|many
TGCGCCAGCAGCTTGGCCTGGGGGGGCGATACGCAGTATTTT
CASSLAWGGDTQYF
>TRBV5-4|TRBJ2-1|NA|many
TGTGCCAGCAGCTGGTTCCGGGGCCACAATGAGCAGTTCTTC
CASSWFRGHNEQFF
>TRBV12-3/TRBV12-4|TRBJ1-1|NA|many
TGTGCCAGCAGTTTACAGGGAAGGACTGAAGCTTTCTTT
CASSLQGRTEAFF
>TRBV20-1|TRBJ2-5|NA|many
TGCAGTGCTCCCCTGCTGGGTAGCGGAGTGACCCAGTACTTC
CSAPLLGSGVTQYF
>TRBV19|TRBJ1-2|NA|few
TGTGCCAGTAGGGACAATTTACTCGTCAGCGGCTACACCTTC
CASRDNLLVSGYTF
>TRBV2|TRBJ1-1|NA|many
TGTGCCAGCAAGCCCGCGGGGAACACTGAAGCTTTCTTT
CASKPAGNTEAFF
>TRBV4-3|TRBJ1-1|NA|many
TGCGCCAGCAGCCAAGAAAAAGGCGGCACTGAAGCTTTCTTT
CASSQEKGGTEAFF
>TRBV6-5|TRBJ2-6|NA|few
TGTGCCAGCAGTTACACGACTGGGGCCAACGTCCTGACTTTC
CASSYTTGANVLTF
>TRBV6-6|TRBJ2-1|TRBD1|few
TGTGCCAGCAGGTCAGGGGGTAGCTCCTACAATGAGCAGTTCTTC
CASRSGGSSYNEQFF
>TRBV12-3/TRBV12-4|TRBJ1-5|NA|few
TGTGCCAGCAGAGGACAGCTGGACCAGCCCCAGCATTTT
CASRGQLDQPQHF
>TRBV4-2|TRBJ2-5|TRBD1|NA
TGTGCCAGCAGCCAAGAAGGGCGCGGGGGACAGGGGTTGTTTGAGACCCAGTACTTC
CASSQEGRGGQGLFETQYF
>TRBV3-1|TRBJ2-3|TRBD2|NA
TGTGCCAGCAGCCAACTCCCGGGGGGGGTCACAGATACGCAGTATTTT
CASSQLPGGVTDTQYF
>TRBV5-1|TRBJ1-1|TRBD1|NA
TGCGCCAGCAGCCTGGGTAGGGACAGAGTACTGAACACTGAAGCTTTCTTT
CASSLGRDRVLNTEAFF
>TRBV5-1|TRBJ2-5|NA|many
TGCGCCAGCAGCGGAGGACTGGCAGAGACCCAGTACTTC
CASSGGLAETQYF
>TRBV20-1|TRBJ2-3|NA|few
TGCAGTGCTAGAGAGGGGTCGCGCAAAGATACGCAGTATTTT
CSAREGSRKDTQYF